Included here is one T cell receptor beta chain sequence, with context. The antigen this receptor binds is unknown. Nothing much larger sits one base from this clone, and base qualities are not available. Each clonotype received, on average, about 9.7x coverage in deep resolution sequencing performed on a MiSeq, where the target depth lay between 1 in 1 million and 1 in 200,000 T cells. TCR beta libraries were generated with the immunoSEQ hsTCRB Kit. From the authors' description of their analysis: The data were analyzed with ImmunoSEQ Analyzer and ImmunoSEQ Data Assistant, and V, D and J gene assignments followed IMGT definitions. Clonality, which ranges from 0 to 1, was calculated as one minus the normalized Shannon entropy of productive rearrangement frequencies. Only overrepresented clonotypes making up at least 0.05% of each patient's repertoire were included in the public clonotype analysis. Repertoires from thirteen age-matched healthy donors in immuneACCESS were used as clonality controls. The clones in this table, taken by TCRdb from immuneACCESS, are in-frame only. Not every clone is retained; where verified, under half of the shortfall comes from an unresolved V gene, and the cause of the rest is unknown. V and J calls and clone size are copied from that table; D and trimming were computed from the DNA. The sample includes fewer than 90,000 clones, with around 84% observed a single time. The ten most abundant clones make up around 5% of the sample.

V lost 4 bases and J lost 5 bases; the stretch between them is 15 bases long. CDR1 and CDR2, per the germline V gene, are SGDLS and YYNGEE. The cysteine opens and the phenylalanine closes a CDR3 of 14 amino acids. Kept here is only the CDR3 DNA, which spans 42 bases and is read in frame from base 1. For TCR beta library preparation, 1.5 to 2.5 micrograms of genomic DNA was extracted from cryopreserved PBMCs. Longitudinal blood samples from CLL patients on ibrutinib monotherapy underwent high-throughput TCR beta sequencing. Patients were enrolled in a phase 2 open-label single-center ibrutinib monotherapy trial. This record comes from a study of cytotoxic CD8 clonotypes in ibrutinib-treated CLL (dated by TCRdb to about 2021). For context, the study as a whole: The cohort had about a dozen relapsed/refractory and more than 14 treatment-naive patients; under 18 were IGHV unmutated. Responses were partial in around 25 patients and complete in 2; after median around 66 months follow-up, around 15 stayed in remission and approximately twelve progressed. The response samples were drawn at a median of 12 months into treatment, with a range of about 6 to 36 months. On average, each sample yielded 250,000 to 300,000 productive templates and tens of thousands of productive rearrangements. Of the 90 or so participants in the trial, about two dozen had longitudinal samples available. Cryopreserved peripheral blood mononuclear cells were obtained before treatment, at response, and at either sustained remission or disease progression.

Results and caveats for the whole study, not just this receptor: Baseline clonality exceeded that of age-matched healthy donors and correlated strongly with circulating CD8+ T-cell counts. Clonality rose at ibrutinib response, remained stable during sustained remission, and dropped back toward baseline at progression. Public clonotypes were rare and either contracted or stayed stable during treatment, and the rise in clonality at ibrutinib response reflected the expansion of private clonotypes. Lymph node repertoires were not examined, and the timing of sampling was not matched between patients in sustained remission and those whose disease progressed.

Sequencing used PBMCs, obtained before ibrutinib treatment. The receptor comes from a human donor with chronic lymphocytic leukemia. The chain is made from TRBV9 and TRBJ1-1, and the D gene may be TRBD1, 5 bases matching. The CDR3 is CASSPRERGTEAFF. The nucleotide sequence reads as follows: TGTGCCAGCAGCCCCAGGGAGAGGGGAACTGAAGCTTTCTTT.